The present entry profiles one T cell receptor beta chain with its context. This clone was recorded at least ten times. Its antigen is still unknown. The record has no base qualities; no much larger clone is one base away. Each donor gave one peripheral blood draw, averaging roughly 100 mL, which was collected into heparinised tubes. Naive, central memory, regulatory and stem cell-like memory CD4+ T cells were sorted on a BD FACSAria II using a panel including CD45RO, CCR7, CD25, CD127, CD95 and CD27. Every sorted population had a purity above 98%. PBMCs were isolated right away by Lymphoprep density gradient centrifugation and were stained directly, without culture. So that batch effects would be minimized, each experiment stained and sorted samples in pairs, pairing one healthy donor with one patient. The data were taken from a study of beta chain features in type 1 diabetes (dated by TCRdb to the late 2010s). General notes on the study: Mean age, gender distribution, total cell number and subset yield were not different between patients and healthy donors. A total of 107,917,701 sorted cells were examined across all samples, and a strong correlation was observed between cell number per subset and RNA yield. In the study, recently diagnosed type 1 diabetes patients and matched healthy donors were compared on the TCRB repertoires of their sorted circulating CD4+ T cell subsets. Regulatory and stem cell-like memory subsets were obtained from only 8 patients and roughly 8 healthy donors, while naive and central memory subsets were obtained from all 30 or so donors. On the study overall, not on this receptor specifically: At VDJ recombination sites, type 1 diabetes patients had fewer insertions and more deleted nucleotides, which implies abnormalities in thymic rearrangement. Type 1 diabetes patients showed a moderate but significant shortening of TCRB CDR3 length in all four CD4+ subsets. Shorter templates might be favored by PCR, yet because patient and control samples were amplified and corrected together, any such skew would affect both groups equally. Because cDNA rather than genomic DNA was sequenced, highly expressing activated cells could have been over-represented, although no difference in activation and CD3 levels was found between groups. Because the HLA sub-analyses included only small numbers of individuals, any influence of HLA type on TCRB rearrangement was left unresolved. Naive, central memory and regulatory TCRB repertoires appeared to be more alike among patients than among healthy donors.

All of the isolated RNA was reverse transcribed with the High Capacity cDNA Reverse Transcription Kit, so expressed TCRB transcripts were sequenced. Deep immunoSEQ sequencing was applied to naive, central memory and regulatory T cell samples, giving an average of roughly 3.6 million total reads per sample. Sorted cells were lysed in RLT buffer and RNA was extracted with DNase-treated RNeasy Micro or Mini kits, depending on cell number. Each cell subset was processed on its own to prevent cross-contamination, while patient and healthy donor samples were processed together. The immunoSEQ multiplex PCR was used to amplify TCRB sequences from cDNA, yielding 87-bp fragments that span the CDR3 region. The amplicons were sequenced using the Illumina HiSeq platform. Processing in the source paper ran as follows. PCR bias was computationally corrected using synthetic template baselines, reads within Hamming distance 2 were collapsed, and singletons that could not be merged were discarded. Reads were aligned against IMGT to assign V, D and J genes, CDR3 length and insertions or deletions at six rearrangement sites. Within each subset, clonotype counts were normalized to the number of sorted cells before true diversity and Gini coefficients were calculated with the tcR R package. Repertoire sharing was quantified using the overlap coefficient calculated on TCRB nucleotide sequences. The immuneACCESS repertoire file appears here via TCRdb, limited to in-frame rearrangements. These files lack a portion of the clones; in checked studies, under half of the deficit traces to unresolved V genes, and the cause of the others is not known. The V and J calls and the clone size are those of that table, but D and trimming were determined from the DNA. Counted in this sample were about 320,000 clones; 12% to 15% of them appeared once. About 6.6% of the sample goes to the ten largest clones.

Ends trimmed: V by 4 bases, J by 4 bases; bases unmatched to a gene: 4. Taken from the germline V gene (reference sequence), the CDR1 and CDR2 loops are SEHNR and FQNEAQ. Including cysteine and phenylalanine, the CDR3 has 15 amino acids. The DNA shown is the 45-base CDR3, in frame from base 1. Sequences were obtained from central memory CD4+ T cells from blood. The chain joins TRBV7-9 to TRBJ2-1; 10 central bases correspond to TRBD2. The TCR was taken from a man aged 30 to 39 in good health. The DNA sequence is TGTGCCAGCAGCTACGGGACTAGCGCGTACAATGAGCAGTTCTTC. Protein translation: CASSYGTSAYNEQFF. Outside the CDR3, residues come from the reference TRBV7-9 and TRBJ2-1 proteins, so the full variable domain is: DTGVSQNPRHKITKRGQNVTFRCDPISEHNRLYWYRQTLGQGPEFLTYFQNEAQLEKSRLLSDRFSAERPKGSFSTLEIQRTEQGDSAMYLCASSYGTSAYNEQFFGPGTRLTVL.